This T cell receptor beta chain was obtained from a study of T cells in Graves' hyperthyroidism and ophthalmopathy. For the study at large: At initial diagnosis, before any treatment had begun, peripheral blood was obtained. Regarding the study as a whole: Most thyroid clonotypes that were expanded above 0.001 also turned up in blood.

This clonotype occurred many times. What it binds is not known. CDR3 length equals 14 residues. Germline CDR1 is SNHLY and CDR2 is FYNNEI. V lost 5 bases and J lost 5; bases outside the gene matches: 5. Pregnant or lactating patients were excluded, as were those with uncontrolled infection or other autoimmune disease. The PBMCs had their origin in approximately 10 ml of fresh peripheral blood. Amplification of TCR beta CDR3 regions was performed using RNA transcripts as template. Researchers ran a first-round RT-PCR on the TCR CDR3 using the HTBI primer set. MiXCR, run by TCRdb on the multiplex PCR reads, gives a single entry per CDR3 protein. This sample carries 250,000 to 300,000 distinct CDR3 sequences, roughly an eighth of them seen once, and the ten largest clones take around 8%.

Sequencing was carried out using blood. This receptor was obtained from a woman aged 40-49 years with Graves' hyperthyroidism. The V call is TRBV2, the J call TRBJ2-1, with TRBD2 matching 8 bases. CDR3 sequence: CASSYGRGDNEQFF. CDR3 nucleotides: TGTGCCAGCAGTTACGGGAGGGGGGACAATGAGCAGTTCTTC.